The 19 T cell receptor beta chains given below trace back to one sample, sequenced in a study of T cells after yellow fever vaccination. MiXCR, applied by TCRdb to the 5' RACE reads, yields one record per CDR3 protein. The sample holds about 320,000 distinct CDR3 sequences; 4% to 5.5% are singletons and the top ten take approximately 20%. Here the sequenced sample was PBMCs, taken 15 days after the yellow fever booster vaccination. The receptors were sampled from a man aged 18 to 30 who received the YFV17D yellow fever vaccine.

This clonotype was detected only a few times. The chain links TRBV7-9 to TRBJ1-2, with unresolved D. V lost 4 bases and J lost 4, with 7 bases in between. Germline V lookup: CDR1 SEHNR, CDR2 FQNEAQ (reference sequence). The CDR3 has 12 amino acids. The CDR3 bases are TGTGCCAGCAGCTCAGAAGCCTATGGCTACACCTTC. It yields the protein CASSSEAYGYTF.

This clonotype has a count of ten or more. V and J are TRBV12-3 or TRBV12-4 and TRBJ1-1; D is unclear. This CDR3 has 13 amino acids. Trimming took off 6 bases at V and 1 base at J, with 9 bases between the two ends. The CDR3, as DNA: TGTGCCAGCAGCTACTCACCGAACACTGAAGCTTTCTTT. As protein: CASSYSPNTEAFF.

This chain links TRBV10-3 with TRBJ2-3; 9 positions agree with TRBD1. CDR3 length: 14 residues. Germline loops: CDR1 ENHRY, CDR2 SYGVKD. V lost 8 bases to trimming and J lost 2 bases; unmatched junction nucleotides: 5. CDR3 in amino acids: CAISQGANTDTQYF. In DNA form, the CDR3 reads TGTGCCATCTCACAGGGGGCGAACACAGATACGCAGTATTTT.

This clonotype was found a few times. The V gene is TRBV10-2, the J gene TRBJ2-1; 11 bases are a match to TRBD2. With V trimmed by 4 bases and J by 8 bases, 7 bases remained unmatched. Germline V CDR1 and CDR2: WSHSY, SAAADI. This CDR3 has 15 residues. The CDR3 DNA sequence: TGCGCCAGCAGTGGGACTAGCGGGCCCCTCCATGAGCAGTTCTTC. This sequence encodes CASSGTSGPLHEQFF.

Many counts were recorded for this clonotype. This sequence joins TRBV6-6 and TRBJ1-1; D not certain. V lost 2 bases and J lost 4, with 11 bases in between. Germline CDR1 and CDR2: MNHNY and SVGAGI (reference sequence). The CDR3 has 14 amino acids. CDR3 amino acids: CASSYLEVGTEAFF. As DNA, the CDR3 is TGTGCCAGCAGTTACCTAGAGGTGGGCACTGAAGCTTTCTTT.

This clonotype has a handful of counts. This chain uses TRBV20-1 with TRBJ2-2, with TRBD2 matching over 7 bases. The CDR3 length is 15 residues. Germline V gene sequence: CDR1 DFQATT, CDR2 SNEGSKA (reference sequence). V lost 1 base to trimming and J lost 4 bases; unmatched junction nucleotides: 6. As DNA, the CDR3 is TGCAGTGCTAGAGTCTCTAGCGGCACCACCGGGGAGCTGTTTTTT. Protein product: CSARVSSGTTGELFF.

This clonotype was detected a few times. The rearrangement joins TRBV5-1 to TRBJ2-7; no definite D call. With 2 bases removed from V and 2 bases from J, the gap between germline ends came to 11 bases. CDR3 length: 14 amino acids. Germline V gene lookup returns CDR1 SGHRS and CDR2 YFSETQ. The CDR3 here is CASSLGGIPYEQYF. CDR3 nucleotides: TGCGCCAGCAGCTTAGGCGGTATCCCCTACGAGCAGTACTTC.

This chain links TRBV6-2 or TRBV6-3 with TRBJ1-5; the D gene is possibly TRBD1 (6 bases). The CDR3 is 14 amino acids. Germline loops: CDR1 MNHEY, CDR2 SVGEGT. V was cut by 2 bases and J by 10 bases, with 15 bases left in between. The CDR3 spells CASSYEQGPQPQHF. CDR3 bases: TGTGCCAGCAGTTACGAACAGGGACCTCAACCCCAGCATTTT.

This clonotype was counted only a few times. The chain is built from TRBV21-1 and TRBJ1-5. TRBV21-1 has pseudogene status. This CDR3 has 9 residues. The CDR3 DNA sequence: TGTGCCAGCAGCGGCTACCAGCATTTT. It specifies CASSGYQHF.

This clonotype was counted at least ten times. The V call is TRBV7-2, the J call TRBJ2-5; TRBD2 matches 8 bases. Germline trimming cut 2 bases from V and 2 bases from J; bases unmatched to any gene: 4. This CDR3 is 15 amino acids long. The germline V gene has CDR1 SGHTA and CDR2 FQGNSA. The CDR3 nucleotides read TGTGCCAGCAGCTTAACAGCGGGGGCACAAGAGACCCAGTACTTC. Its translation is CASSLTAGAQETQYF.

This clonotype has only a few counts. The V call is TRBV5-1, the J call TRBJ1-5, with a weak D call TRBD1 (5 bases). The length of the CDR3 is 15 residues. Germline values: CDR1 SGHRS, CDR2 YFSETQ. Deletions cut 4 bases from V and 2 bases from J, with 13 bases between. The CDR3 DNA reads as TGCGCCAGCAGCCCCTTCCCGGGGGGCAATCAGCCCCAGCATTTT. Its protein is CASSPFPGGNQPQHF.

This clonotype was picked up many times. The chain links TRBV5-1 to TRBJ1-5; D remains unclear. The CDR3 extends over 14 amino acids. CDR1 is SGHRS, CDR2 YFSETQ, per germline. Trimming left V 0 bases short and J 5 bases short, with 9 bases between. The CDR3 protein is CASSLAWGDQPQHF. The CDR3 DNA reads as TGCGCCAGCAGCTTGGCCTGGGGAGATCAGCCCCAGCATTTT.

This clonotype has just a few counts. The chain has TRBV5-1 and TRBJ2-7; D may be TRBD2 (7 bases). V was clipped by 0 bases and J by 6 bases, with 13 bases between them. This CDR3 contains 14 residues. Per the germline V gene, CDR1 is SGHRS and CDR2 is YFSETQ. The CDR3 DNA reads TGCGCCAGCAGCTTGGAGGGGGAGGGGCTCGAGCAGTACTTC. As protein: CASSLEGEGLEQYF. The whole variable domain, filled in from reference TRBV5-1 and TRBJ2-7, reads KAGVTQTPRYLIKTRGQQVTLSCSPISGHRSVSWYQQTPGQGLQFLFEYFSETQRNKGNFPGRFSGRQFSNSRSEMNVSTLELGDSALYLCASSLEGEGLEQYFGPGTRLTVT.

This chain connects TRBV27 to TRBJ2-7; TRBD2 matches 7 bases. Germline lookup yields CDR1 MNHEY and CDR2 SMNVEV (reference sequence). The CDR3 spans 13 residues. J gave up 4 bases and V 5 bases, and 5 bases lay outside the gene matches. CDR3 bases: TGTGCCAGCAGTAGCGGGGCCTATTACGAGCAGTACTTC. Encoded protein: CASSSGAYYEQYF.

This clonotype was detected ten times or more. This sequence joins TRBV10-2 and TRBJ2-1; TRBD1 agrees at 10 bases. Germline trimming cut 6 bases from V and 1 base from J; bases unmatched to any gene: 0. This CDR3 is 14 amino acids long. Germline loops: CDR1 WSHSY, CDR2 SAAADI. CDR3 amino acids: CASRDRGSYNEQFF. CDR3 nucleotides: TGCGCCAGCAGGGACAGGGGGTCCTACAATGAGCAGTTCTTC.

This clonotype was detected ten times or more. The chain is built from TRBV29-1 and TRBJ1-5, with D hard to call. Germline lookup yields CDR1 SQVTM and CDR2 ANQGSEA. With 6 bases removed from V and 4 bases from J, the gap between germline ends came to 10 bases. There are 12 residues in the CDR3. The CDR3 DNA is TGCAGCGTACTCATTGGAAATCAGCCCCAGCATTTT. This encodes CSVLIGNQPQHF.

The rearrangement links TRBV2 to TRBJ2-4, with D perhaps TRBD1 or TRBD2 (5 bases each). V lost 10 bases, J lost 9 bases, and 13 bases lay in between. The length of the CDR3 is 11 residues. CDR1 is SNHLY and CDR2 is FYNNEI in the germline V gene. Written as DNA, the CDR3 is TGTGCCACTGGGACGGCGGGCATTCAGTACTTC. Translation gives CATGTAGIQYF. Full variable domain (missing parts from reference TRBV2 and TRBJ2-4): EPEVTQTPSHQVTQMGQEVILRCVPISNHLYFYWYRQILGQKVEFLVSFYNNEISEKSEIFDDQFSVERPDGSNFTLKIRSTKLEDSAMYFCATGTAGIQYFGAGTRLSVL.

The CDR3 loop reads CASSPRGHQPQHF. For the CDR3, the DNA is TGTGCCAGCAGCCCCAGGGGGCATCAGCCCCAGCATTTT. The chain carries TRBV6-5 and TRBJ1-5, with TRBD1 identical over 8 bases. CDR1 and CDR2 from the germline V gene are MNHEY and SVGAGI. J lost 5 bases, V lost 6 bases, and 3 bases had no gene match. This CDR3 is built from 13 residues.

The V gene is TRBV1, the J gene TRBJ2-5. TRBV1 is marked as a pseudogene. This CDR3 region has 14 residues. This chain's CDR3 is CTSSQDSTLETQYF. As DNA, the CDR3 is TGCACCAGCAGCCAAGATTCGACGTTGGAGACCCAGTACTTC.